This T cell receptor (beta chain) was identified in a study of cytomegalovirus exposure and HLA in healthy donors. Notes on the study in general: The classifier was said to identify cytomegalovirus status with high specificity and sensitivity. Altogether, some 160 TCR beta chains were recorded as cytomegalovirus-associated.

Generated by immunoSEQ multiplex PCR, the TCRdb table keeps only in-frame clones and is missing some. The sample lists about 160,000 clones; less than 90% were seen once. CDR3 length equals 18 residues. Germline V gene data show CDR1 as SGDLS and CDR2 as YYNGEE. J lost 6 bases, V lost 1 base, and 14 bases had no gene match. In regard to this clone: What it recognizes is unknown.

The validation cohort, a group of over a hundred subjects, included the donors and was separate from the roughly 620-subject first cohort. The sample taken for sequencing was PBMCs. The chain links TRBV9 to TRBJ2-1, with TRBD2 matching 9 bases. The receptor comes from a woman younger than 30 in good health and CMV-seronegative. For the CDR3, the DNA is TGTGCCAGCAGCGTACCCAGGGGGGGACTAGCCCAAGCCAATGAGCAGTTCTTC. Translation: CASSVPRGGLAQANEQFF. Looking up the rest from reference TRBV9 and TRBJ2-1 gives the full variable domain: DSGVTQTPKHLITATGQRVTLRCSPRSGDLSVYWYQQSLDQGLQFLIQYYNGEERAKGNILERFSAQQFPDLHSELNLSSLELGDSALYFCASSVPRGGLAQANEQFFGPGTRLTVL.